These 22 T cell receptor beta chains came from one sample sequenced in a study of blood T cell repertoires in COVID-19. Only in-frame clones appear in the TCRdb table, and some are missing; sequencing was by immunoSEQ multiplex PCR. The sample lists 90,000 to 110,000 clones; over 75% were seen once. The sample was peripheral blood. All receptors derive from a woman between 50 and 59 years old with acute or convalescent COVID-19.

The chain joins TRBV19 to TRBJ1-2, with D perhaps matching TRBD1 (6 bases). The CDR3 sequence is 16 residues long. The V gene lost 5 bases and the J gene lost 0 bases, with 16 bases spanning the gap. Germline CDR1 reads LNHDA; CDR2 reads SQIVND (reference sequence). The CDR3 reads CASSVSWGGSNYGYTF. DNA for the CDR3: TGTGCCAGTAGTGTCTCGTGGGGGGGCTCTAACTATGGCTACACCTTC.

This chain connects TRBV30 to TRBJ1-2; D is perhaps TRBD1 (6 bases). The CDR3 contains 14 residues. Per germline, CDR1 GTSNPN and CDR2 SVGIG (reference sequence). Trimming left V 8 bases short and J 4 bases short, with 20 bases between. The CDR3 reads CARLTQGISYGYTF. DNA for the CDR3: TGTGCCAGACTAACCCAGGGGATAAGCTATGGCTACACCTTC.

The sample holds a few counts of this clone. This chain links TRBV19 with TRBJ1-1, with 8 nucleotides matching TRBD1. Germline loops: CDR1 LNHDA, CDR2 SQIVND (reference sequence). J was trimmed by 0 bases and V by 6 bases; bases with no gene match: 6. The CDR3 is made up of 15 amino acids. CDR3 loop: CASSRTGTMNTEAFF. The CDR3 bases are TGTGCCAGTAGCCGGACAGGGACTATGAACACTGAAGCTTTCTTT.

A word on this clone: Germline and junction disagree at one end, which may indicate a read error. The CDR3 protein is CASNLGRSNTEAFF. Here the CDR3 DNA reads TGTGCCAGCAACTTAGGGCGGTCGAACACTGAAGCTTTCTTT. The rearrangement links TRBV7-8 to TRBJ1-1, with D unresolved. The CDR3 is 14 residues long. Germline V lookup: CDR1 SGHVS, CDR2 FQNEAQ.

In its sample, this clone was seen a few times. The chain is built from TRBV19 and TRBJ1-1; maybe TRBD1 (6 bases). The germline V gene encodes CDR1 LNHDA and CDR2 SQIVND (reference sequence). V was pared by 4 bases and J by 2 bases, with 8 bases between. The CDR3 runs to 13 residues. The CDR3 bases are TGTGCCAGTAGTACACAGGGTAACACTGAAGCTTTCTTT. This sequence encodes CASSTQGNTEAFF.

The rearrangement uses TRBV5-8 and TRBJ1-2; the D is unclear. The CDR3 loop spans 15 amino acids. Germline loops: CDR1 SGHTS, CDR2 YDEGEE. Trimming left V 4 bases short and J 0 bases short, with 13 bases between. The CDR3 sequence: CASSPSPTANYGYTF. CDR3 nucleotides: TGTGCCAGCAGCCCTAGCCCAACAGCTAACTATGGCTACACCTTC.

V is TRBV6-5 and J is TRBJ1-4, with unresolved D. Germline CDR1 MNHEY, CDR2 SVGAGI. This CDR3 spans 13 amino acids. V was clipped by 8 bases and J by 8 bases, with 15 bases between them. CDR3 DNA: TGTGCCAGCGGAGGCCACGGATACGAAAAACTGTTTTTT. This gives the protein CASGGHGYEKLFF.

CDR3 DNA: TGTGCCAGCAGCGTATTATCAGGGGTTAACTATGGCTACACCTTC. Translating gives CASSVLSGVNYGYTF. J is TRBJ1-2 and V is TRBV9; TRBD1 is a possible D gene (6 bases). The CDR3 has 15 residues. Trimming took off 1 base at V and 1 base at J, with 11 bases between the two ends. Germline values: CDR1 SGDLS, CDR2 YYNGEE. Looking up the rest from reference TRBV9 and TRBJ1-2 gives the full variable domain: DSGVTQTPKHLITATGQRVTLRCSPRSGDLSVYWYQQSLDQGLQFLIQYYNGEERAKGNILERFSAQQFPDLHSELNLSSLELGDSALYFCASSVLSGVNYGYTFGSGTRLTVV.

V usage is TRBV6-6 and J usage is TRBJ2-2; 11 bases are a match to TRBD2. V lost 5 bases, J lost 6 bases, and 11 bases stayed unmatched. The CDR3 is made up of 17 amino acids. Germline V gene sequence: CDR1 MNHNY, CDR2 SVGAGI (reference sequence). CDR3: CASSLYSGGESAGELFF. The CDR3 bases are TGTGCCAGCAGTCTTTATAGCGGGGGGGAGTCTGCCGGGGAGCTGTTTTTT.

This clone was picked up a small number of times. This chain links TRBV14 with TRBJ1-4, with D possibly being TRBD1 (5 bases). This CDR3 spans 17 amino acids. The germline gives CDR1 SGHDN, CDR2 FVKESK. Trimming removed 4 bases from V and 0 bases from J, with 15 bases in between. Written as DNA, the CDR3 is TGTGCCAGCAGCCCCCGTAGGGGTAGTGCAACTAATGAAAAACTGTTTTTT. Encoded protein: CASSPRRGSATNEKLFF.

The chain couples TRBV30 to TRBJ1-1; a weak D match, TRBD1 (5 bases). In germline, CDR1 is GTSNPN, CDR2 SVGIG (reference sequence). CDR3 length: 14 residues. Trimming pared 6 bases from V and 4 bases from J, leaving 18 bases between. CDR3 loop: CACALSGLATEAFF. Written as DNA, the CDR3 is TGTGCCTGCGCATTATCAGGGTTGGCCACTGAAGCTTTCTTT.

This chain links TRBV30 with TRBJ2-6, with 8 bases matching TRBD1. V dropped 7 bases and J dropped 1; count of bases not matched to a gene: 9. The CDR3 loop spans 16 amino acids. Germline-derived CDR1 and CDR2 are GTSNPN and SVGIG (reference sequence). CDR3 region: CAFQGAGLSGANVLTF. As DNA, the CDR3 is TGTGCCTTCCAGGGGGCAGGTCTGTCTGGGGCCAACGTCCTGACTTTC.

A single count supports this clone. V gene TRBV5-6 combines with J gene TRBJ1-3; D is undetermined. CDR3 length: 16 amino acids. Germline-derived CDR1 and CDR2 are SGHDT and YYEEEE. V gave up 3 bases and J gave up 4 bases, with 17 bases separating them. The CDR3 sequence: CASSSARATGGNTIYF. The CDR3 DNA sequence: TGTGCCAGCAGCTCTGCCCGGGCCACGGGAGGAAACACCATATATTTT.

CDR3 region: CASSRRGTDPYEQYF. For the CDR3, the DNA is TGTGCCAGCAGCCGGAGGGGGACAGACCCCTACGAGCAGTACTTC. The J gene is TRBJ2-7, the V gene TRBV6-6; D may be TRBD1 (7 bases). V was shortened by 6 bases and J by 2 bases, with 17 bases between the two germline ends. This CDR3 has 15 residues. In germline, CDR1 is MNHNY, CDR2 SVGAGI (reference sequence).

The rearrangement uses TRBV6-5 and TRBJ1-6, with no clear D. Germline values: CDR1 MNHEY, CDR2 SVGAGI. The CDR3 consists of 16 residues. V was pared by 0 bases and J by 8 bases, with 14 bases between. DNA for the CDR3: TGTGCCAGCAGTTACTCCCGACCCCTCCGGGATTCACCCCTCCACTTT. Protein sequence: CASSYSRPLRDSPLHF.

The chain is built from TRBV9 and TRBJ2-5; 7 positions match TRBD1. V lost 6 bases to trimming and J lost 3 bases; unmatched junction nucleotides: 11. This CDR3 has 15 residues. The germline V gene encodes CDR1 SGDLS and CDR2 YYNGEE. The CDR3 coding sequence is TGTGCCAGCACCTACCGGACAGGATTAGAAGAGACCCAGTACTTC. The encoded protein is CASTYRTGLEETQYF.

The rearrangement links TRBV28 to TRBJ1-2; no clear D. The ends were cut back, 2 bases at V and 6 bases at J, with 10 bases in the middle. There are 13 residues in the CDR3. Germline-derived CDR1 and CDR2 are MDHEN and SYDVKM. In DNA, the CDR3 is TGTGCCAGCAGTTTAGTCCCAGCGGATGGCTACACCTTC. Translated, it gives CASSLVPADGYTF.

This sequence joins TRBV2 and TRBJ1-2, with D possibly being TRBD1 (6 bases). The V gene lost 4 bases and the J gene lost 4 bases, with 16 bases spanning the gap. Germline-derived CDR1 and CDR2 are SNHLY and FYNNEI. This CDR3 is built from 15 residues. CDR3 DNA sequence: TGTGCCAGCAGTGCACAGGGAAGTGTGGGCTATGGCTACACCTTC. This sequence encodes CASSAQGSVGYGYTF. The variable domain in full, with the rest retrieved from reference TRBV2 and TRBJ1-2, is EPEVTQTPSHQVTQMGQEVILRCVPISNHLYFYWYRQILGQKVEFLVSFYNNEISEKSEIFDDQFSVERPDGSNFTLKIRSTKLEDSAMYFCASSAQGSVGYGYTFGSGTRLTVV.

V usage is TRBV10-3 and J usage is TRBJ1-1, with TRBD1 matching 8 bases. The CDR3 covers 15 residues. Trimming took 3 bases from V and 3 from J; bases not matched to a gene: 6. The germline gives CDR1 ENHRY, CDR2 SYGVKD. CDR3 nucleotides: TGTGCCATCAGTGATTACAACAGGGGGTACACTGAAGCTTTCTTT. Its translation: CAISDYNRGYTEAFF.

This chain uses TRBV5-5 with TRBJ1-2, with 9 bases identical to TRBD1. CDR1 is SGHKS and CDR2 is YYEKEE in the germline V gene (reference sequence). The CDR3 extends over 14 amino acids. Trimming removed 5 bases from V and 2 bases from J; junction bases left unmatched: 4. This chain's CDR3 is CASRVGTGNYGYTF. The CDR3 DNA reads TGTGCCAGCAGAGTCGGGACAGGGAACTATGGCTACACCTTC.

This clone occurred once. This chain connects TRBV7-6 to TRBJ2-2; D gene uncertain. Deletions cut 3 bases from V and 2 bases from J, with 7 bases between. Per the germline V gene, CDR1 is SGHVS and CDR2 is FNYEAQ. The CDR3 totals 14 residues. In DNA form, the CDR3 reads TGTGCCAGCAGCTTTAAACAAAACACCGGGGAGCTGTTTTTT. Amino acid sequence: CASSFKQNTGELFF.

In its sample, this clone was seen a few times. The chain carries TRBV30 and TRBJ1-6, with D unresolved. CDR1 and CDR2 (germline): GTSNPN, SVGIG (reference sequence). Trimming left V 3 bases short and J 6 bases short, with 12 bases between. This CDR3 contains 14 residues. CDR3 loop: CAWRPGQFNSPLHF. CDR3 nucleotides: TGTGCCTGGAGACCTGGCCAGTTTAATTCACCCCTCCACTTT.